Shown below are 5 T cell receptor beta chains from a single sample sequenced in a study of cytomegalovirus exposure and HLA in healthy donors. PCR used 60 Vbeta primers and 13 Jbeta primers. Profiling relied on immunoSEQ multiplex PCR, and the TCRdb table lists in-frame clones only, not all of them. Here the sample spans roughly 130,000 clones, more than 70% being singletons. Source material: PBMCs. The receptors stem from a human donor in good health.

The sample holds a few counts of this clone. The rearrangement uses TRBV28 and TRBJ1-2, with no clear D. This CDR3 spans 14 amino acids. The germline V gene has CDR1 MDHEN and CDR2 SYDVKM. The V end was cut by 5 bases, the J end by 4 bases, with 14 bases between. The CDR3 region has the DNA TGTGCCAGCAGTCCCACGACTCCAACCTATGGCTACACCTTC. Residues: CASSPTTPTYGYTF.

This clone was picked up a small number of times. The chain employs TRBV10-1 and TRBJ1-1; D call uncertain. V gave up 1 base and J gave up 4 bases, with 10 bases separating them. The CDR3 contains 14 residues. Germline assignment: CDR1 WNHNN and CDR2 SYGVQD (reference sequence). CDR3 coding DNA: TGCGCCAGCAGTGAGTTCGGGGATGGCACTGAAGCTTTCTTT. It is translated as CASSEFGDGTEAFF.

The V gene is TRBV19, the J gene TRBJ1-2; D unresolved. V gave up 0 bases and J gave up 4 bases, with 9 bases separating them. The CDR3 spans 14 residues. The germline CDR1 and CDR2 sequences are LNHDA and SQIVND (reference sequence). This CDR3 is CASSIDFRIYGYTF. DNA of the CDR3: TGTGCCAGTAGTATAGATTTCAGGATCTATGGCTACACCTTC.

The chain has TRBV21-1 and TRBJ1-2; TRBD1 is taken as the D call from the table, unchecked against the DNA. TRBV21-1 is described as a pseudogene. The CDR3 contains 13 residues. CDR3 nucleotide sequence: TGTGCCAGCAGCGGAACAGGGAACTATGGCTACACCTTC. It translates to CASSGTGNYGYTF.

The J gene is TRBJ1-2, the V gene TRBV11-2, with D perhaps TRBD1 (6 bases). Between the trimmed V and J ends, which lost 2 bases and 9 bases, there was a span of 10 bases. The CDR3 length is 12 residues. In germline, CDR1 is SGHAT, CDR2 FQNNGV. CDR3 nucleotide sequence: TGTGCCAGCAGCTTACACGGACAGAGCTACACCTTC. Translated, it gives CASSLHGQSYTF.